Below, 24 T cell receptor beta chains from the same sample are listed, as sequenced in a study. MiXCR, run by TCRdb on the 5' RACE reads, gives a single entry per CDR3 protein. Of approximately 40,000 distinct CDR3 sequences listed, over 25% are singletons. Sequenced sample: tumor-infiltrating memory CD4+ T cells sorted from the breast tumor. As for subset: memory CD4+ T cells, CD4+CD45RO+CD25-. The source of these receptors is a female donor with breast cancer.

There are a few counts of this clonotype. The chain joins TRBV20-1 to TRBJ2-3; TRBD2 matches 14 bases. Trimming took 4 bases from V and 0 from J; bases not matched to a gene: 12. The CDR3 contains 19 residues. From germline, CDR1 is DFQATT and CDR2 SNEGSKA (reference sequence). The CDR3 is CSATEGLAGGDFSTDTQYF. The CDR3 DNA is TGCAGTGCTACCGAAGGACTAGCGGGGGGCGATTTTAGCACAGATACGCAGTATTTT.

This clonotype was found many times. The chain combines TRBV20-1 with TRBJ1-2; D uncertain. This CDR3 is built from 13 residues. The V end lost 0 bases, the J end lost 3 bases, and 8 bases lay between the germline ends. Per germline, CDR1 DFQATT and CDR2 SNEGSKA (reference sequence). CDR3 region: CSARDRRYYGYTF. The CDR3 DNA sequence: TGCAGTGCTAGAGATAGGCGTTACTATGGCTACACCTTC.

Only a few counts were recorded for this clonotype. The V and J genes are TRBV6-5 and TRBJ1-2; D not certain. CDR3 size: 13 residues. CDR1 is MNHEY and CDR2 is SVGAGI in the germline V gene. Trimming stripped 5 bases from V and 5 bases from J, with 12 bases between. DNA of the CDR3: TGTGCCAGCAGTCCTAGCTATTCATATGGCTACACCTTC. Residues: CASSPSYSYGYTF.

In DNA form, the CDR3 reads TGCGCCAGCAGCGCGGGACTAGCGGGGACGGAGACCCAGTACTTC. Translated, it gives CASSAGLAGTETQYF. The chain links TRBV5-1 to TRBJ2-5, with 13 bases identical to TRBD2. Trimming cost V 4 bases and J 5 bases; bases outside gene matches: 5. The CDR3 covers 15 residues. From germline, CDR1 is SGHRS and CDR2 YFSETQ.

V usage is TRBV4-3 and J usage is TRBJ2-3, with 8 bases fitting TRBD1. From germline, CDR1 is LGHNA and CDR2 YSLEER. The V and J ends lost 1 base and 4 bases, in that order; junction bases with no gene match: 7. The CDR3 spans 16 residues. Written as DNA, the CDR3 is TGCGCCAGCAGCCAAGTCTCCGGACAGGGCTCAGATACGCAGTATTTT. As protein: CASSQVSGQGSDTQYF.

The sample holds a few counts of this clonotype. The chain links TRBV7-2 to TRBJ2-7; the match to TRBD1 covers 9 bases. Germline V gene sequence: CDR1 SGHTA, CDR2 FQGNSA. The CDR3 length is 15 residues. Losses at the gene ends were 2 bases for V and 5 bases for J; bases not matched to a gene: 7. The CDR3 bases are TGTGCCAGCAGCTTAACCGGGACAGGGCCCCACGAGCAGTACTTC. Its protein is CASSLTGTGPHEQYF.

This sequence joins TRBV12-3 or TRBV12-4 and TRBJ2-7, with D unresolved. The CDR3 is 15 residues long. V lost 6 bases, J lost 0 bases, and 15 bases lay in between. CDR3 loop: CASSTKSARSYEQYF. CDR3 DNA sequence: TGTGCCAGCAGCACCAAGTCAGCGCGCTCCTACGAGCAGTACTTC.

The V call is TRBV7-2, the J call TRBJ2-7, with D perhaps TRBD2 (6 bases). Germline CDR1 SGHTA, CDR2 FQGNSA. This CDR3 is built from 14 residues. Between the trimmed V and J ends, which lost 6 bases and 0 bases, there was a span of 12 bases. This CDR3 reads CASRDAGSSYEQYF. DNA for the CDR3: TGTGCCAGCAGGGACGCCGGGAGCTCCTACGAGCAGTACTTC.

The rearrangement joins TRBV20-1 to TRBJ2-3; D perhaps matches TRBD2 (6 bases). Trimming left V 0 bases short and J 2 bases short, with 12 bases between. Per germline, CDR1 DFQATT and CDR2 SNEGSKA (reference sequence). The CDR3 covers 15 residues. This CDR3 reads CSARDRLAYTDTQYF. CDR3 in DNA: TGCAGTGCTAGAGATCGGCTAGCGTACACAGATACGCAGTATTTT.

CDR3 nucleotide sequence: TGTGCCAGCAGACTCTCTCCGGGGCAGATCGGACTAGCGGGGATGGATACGCAGTATTTT. Encoded protein: CASRLSPGQIGLAGMDTQYF. This chain links TRBV6-2 or TRBV6-3 with TRBJ2-3; TRBD2 matches 12 bases. CDR1 MNHEY and CDR2 SVGEGT come from the germline V gene. Trimming cost V 6 bases and J 6 bases; bases outside gene matches: 22. The CDR3 has 20 amino acids.

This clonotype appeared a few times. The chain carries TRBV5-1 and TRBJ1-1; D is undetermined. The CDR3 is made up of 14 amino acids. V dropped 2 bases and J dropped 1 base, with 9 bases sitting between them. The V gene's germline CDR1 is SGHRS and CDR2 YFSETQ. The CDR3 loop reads CASSFEFKNTEAFF. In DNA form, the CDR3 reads TGCGCCAGCAGCTTCGAGTTTAAGAACACTGAAGCTTTCTTT.

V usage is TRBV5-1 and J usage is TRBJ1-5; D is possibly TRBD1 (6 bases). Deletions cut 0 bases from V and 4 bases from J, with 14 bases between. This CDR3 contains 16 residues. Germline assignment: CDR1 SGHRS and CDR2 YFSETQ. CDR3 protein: CASSLGGDNANQPQHF. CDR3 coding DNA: TGCGCCAGCAGCTTGGGAGGGGACAACGCTAATCAGCCCCAGCATTTT. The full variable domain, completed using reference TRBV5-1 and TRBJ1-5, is KAGVTQTPRYLIKTRGQQVTLSCSPISGHRSVSWYQQTPGQGLQFLFEYFSETQRNKGNFPGRFSGRQFSNSRSEMNVSTLELGDSALYLCASSLGGDNANQPQHFGDGTRLSIL.

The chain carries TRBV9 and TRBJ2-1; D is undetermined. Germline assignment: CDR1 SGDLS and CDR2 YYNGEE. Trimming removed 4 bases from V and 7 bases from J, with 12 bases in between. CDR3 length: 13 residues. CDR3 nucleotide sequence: TGTGCCAGCAGCCTCAAACGGTGGAATGAGCAGTTCTTC. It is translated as CASSLKRWNEQFF.

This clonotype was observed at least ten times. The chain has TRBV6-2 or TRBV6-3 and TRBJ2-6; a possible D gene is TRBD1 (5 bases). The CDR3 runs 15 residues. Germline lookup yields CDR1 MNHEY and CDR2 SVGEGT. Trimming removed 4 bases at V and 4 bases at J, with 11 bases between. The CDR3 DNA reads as TGTGCCAGCAGTTCGGGTGGGGCCGGGGCCAACGTCCTGACTTTC. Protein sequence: CASSSGGAGANVLTF.

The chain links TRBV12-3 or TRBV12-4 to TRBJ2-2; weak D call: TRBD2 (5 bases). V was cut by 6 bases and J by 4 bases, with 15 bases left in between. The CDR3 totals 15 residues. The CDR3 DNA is TGTGCCAGCAGCCCCGTCACTAGTTTCACCGGGGAGCTGTTTTTT. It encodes CASSPVTSFTGELFF.

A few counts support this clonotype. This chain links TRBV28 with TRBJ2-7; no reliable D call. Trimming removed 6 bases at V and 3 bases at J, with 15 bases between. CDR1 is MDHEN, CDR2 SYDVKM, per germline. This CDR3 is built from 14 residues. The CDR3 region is CASSPAGRHYEQYF. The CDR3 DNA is TGTGCCAGCAGCCCTGCCGGCCGACACTACGAGCAGTACTTC.

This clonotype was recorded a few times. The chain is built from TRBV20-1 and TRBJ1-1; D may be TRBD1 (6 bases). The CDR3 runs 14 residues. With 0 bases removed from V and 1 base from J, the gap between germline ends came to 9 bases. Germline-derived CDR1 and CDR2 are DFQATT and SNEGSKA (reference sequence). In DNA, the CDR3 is TGCAGTGCTAGAGACCCGACAGGGAACACTGAAGCTTTCTTT. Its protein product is CSARDPTGNTEAFF.

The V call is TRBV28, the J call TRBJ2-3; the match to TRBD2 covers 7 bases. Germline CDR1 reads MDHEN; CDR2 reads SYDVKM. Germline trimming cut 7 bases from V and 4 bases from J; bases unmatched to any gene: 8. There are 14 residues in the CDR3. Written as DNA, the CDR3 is TGTGCCAGCACTAGCGGAGTAGATTCAGATACGCAGTATTTT. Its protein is CASTSGVDSDTQYF.

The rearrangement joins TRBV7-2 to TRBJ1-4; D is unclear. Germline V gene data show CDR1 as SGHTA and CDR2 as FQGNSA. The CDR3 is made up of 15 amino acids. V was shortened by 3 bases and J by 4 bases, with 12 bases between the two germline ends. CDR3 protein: CASSFQAAGNEKLFF. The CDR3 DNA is TGTGCCAGCAGCTTTCAAGCGGCGGGTAATGAAAAACTGTTTTTT.

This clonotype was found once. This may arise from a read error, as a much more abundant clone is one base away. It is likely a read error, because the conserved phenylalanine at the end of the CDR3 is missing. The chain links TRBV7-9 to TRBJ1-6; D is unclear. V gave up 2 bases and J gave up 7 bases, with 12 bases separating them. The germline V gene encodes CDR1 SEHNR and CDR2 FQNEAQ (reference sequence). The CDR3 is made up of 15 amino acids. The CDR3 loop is CASSLFDAANSPLHS. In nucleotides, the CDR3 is TGTGCCAGCAGCTTATTTGACGCAGCCAATTCACCCCTCCACTCT.

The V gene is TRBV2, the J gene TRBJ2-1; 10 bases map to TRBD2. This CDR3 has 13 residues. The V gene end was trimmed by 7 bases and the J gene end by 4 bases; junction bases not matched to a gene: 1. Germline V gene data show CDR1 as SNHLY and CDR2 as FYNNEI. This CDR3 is CASKLAGYNEQFF. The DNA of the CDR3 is TGTGCCAGCAAACTAGCGGGATACAATGAGCAGTTCTTC.

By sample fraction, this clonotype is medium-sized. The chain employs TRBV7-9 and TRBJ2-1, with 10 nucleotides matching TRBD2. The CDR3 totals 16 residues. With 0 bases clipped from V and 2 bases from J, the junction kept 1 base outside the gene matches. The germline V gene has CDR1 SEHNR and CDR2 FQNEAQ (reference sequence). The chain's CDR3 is CASSLALAGAYNEQFF. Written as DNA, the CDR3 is TGTGCCAGCAGCTTAGCCCTAGCGGGAGCCTACAATGAGCAGTTCTTC.

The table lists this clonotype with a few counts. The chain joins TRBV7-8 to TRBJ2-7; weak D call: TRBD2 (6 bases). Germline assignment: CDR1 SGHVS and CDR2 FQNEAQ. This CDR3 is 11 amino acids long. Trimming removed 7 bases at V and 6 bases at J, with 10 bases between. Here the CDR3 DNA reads TGTGCCAGCACCCTTAGCGGCGAGCAGTACTTC. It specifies CASTLSGEQYF.

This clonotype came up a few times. CDR3 sequence (DNA): TGTGCCAGCTGGTTTTATAGCAATCAGCCCCAGCATTTT. Protein: CASWFYSNQPQHF. V is TRBV12-3 or TRBV12-4 and J is TRBJ1-5, with D unclear. The CDR3 is made up of 13 amino acids. Trimming left V 8 bases short and J 0 bases short, with 8 bases between.